A selection of T cell receptor beta chains follows, all from one sample in a study of regulatory T cells in long-lasting Graves disease. In TCRdb, the multiplex PCR reads were re-called with MiXCR into one record per CDR3 protein. Of approximately 380,000 distinct CDR3 sequences in the sample, less than 25% are singletons; the top ten hold around 21%. This specimen consisted of peripheral blood mononuclear cells (PBMCs), obtained when the disease was refractory, from a patient treated with antithyroid drugs. The receptors derive from a female donor with Graves disease. Both conserved end residues are part of each CDR3. The D gene is left open where the match is weak. Only part of the rows carry a size: once, few, many, or a class if the clone is expanded.

TRBJ1-5 TRBV7-2 16 TRBD1 many TGTGCCAGCAGCTTAGCGGGACAGGGGGCATCTCAGCCCCAGCATTTT CASSLAGQGASQPQHF
TRBJ2-4 TRBV5-6 17 . many TGTGCCAGCAGCCCGTTCACCCAGGGAATGGCCAAAAACATTCAGTACTTC CASSPFTQGMAKNIQYF
TRBJ1-1 TRBV25-1 14 . . TGTGCCGGCAGTGAATGGAAGGCGGACACTGAAGCTTTCTTT CAGSEWKADTEAFF
TRBJ2-2 TRBV6-5 17 TRBD2 . TGTGCCAGCAGTTACTCGCCTGGACTAGTTGGCACCGGGGAGCTGTTTTTT CASSYSPGLVGTGELFF
TRBJ1-1 TRBV15 13 TRBD1 once TGTGCCACCAGCATAAGCAGGGGGACTGAAGCTTTCTTT CATSISRGTEAFF
TRBJ2-7 TRBV29-1 14 . . TGCAGCGTTGAATATTCGGACAGCAACAACGAGCAGTACTTC CSVEYSDSNNEQYF
TRBJ1-2 TRBV18 13 . many TGTGCCAGCTCACCACGGGGGGCTAATGGCTACACCTTC CASSPRGANGYTF
TRBJ2-3 TRBV24-1 20 TRBD2 . TGTGCCACCAGTGATTGCCCGGGGGGGGCGGGAGGATGTCGAGACGATACGCAGTATTTT CATSDCPGGAGGCRDDTQYF
TRBJ1-1 TRBV28 12 . . TGTGCCAGCAGTTTAGATATAGTTGGAGCTTTCTTT CASSLDIVGAFF
TRBJ2-7 TRBV10-2 15 . . TGCGCCAGCATCAAGGGGAGCAATGGGGGAGGCGAGCAGTACTTC CASIKGSNGGGEQYF
TRBJ1-2 TRBV11-2 15 . many TGTGCCAGCAGCTTAGCTCCAGGGGAAATCTATGGCTACACCTTC CASSLAPGEIYGYTF
TRBJ1-4 TRBV12-3/TRBV12-4 14 TRBD1 many TGTGCCAGCAGTTTCGGCCAGGGGGAAGAAAAACTGTTTTTT CASSFGQGEEKLFF
TRBJ2-2 TRBV7-2 15 . . TGTGCCAGCAGCTTAGCGCCCGTGAACACCGGGGAGCTGTTTTTT CASSLAPVNTGELFF
TRBJ2-3 TRBV5-1 15 TRBD1 few TGCGCCAGCAGCAACAGACAGGGGAACACAGATACGCAGTATTTT CASSNRQGNTDTQYF
TRBJ1-1 TRBV6-1 13 . many TGTGCCAGCACCTCTCAAGCCAACACTGAAGCTTTCTTT CASTSQANTEAFF